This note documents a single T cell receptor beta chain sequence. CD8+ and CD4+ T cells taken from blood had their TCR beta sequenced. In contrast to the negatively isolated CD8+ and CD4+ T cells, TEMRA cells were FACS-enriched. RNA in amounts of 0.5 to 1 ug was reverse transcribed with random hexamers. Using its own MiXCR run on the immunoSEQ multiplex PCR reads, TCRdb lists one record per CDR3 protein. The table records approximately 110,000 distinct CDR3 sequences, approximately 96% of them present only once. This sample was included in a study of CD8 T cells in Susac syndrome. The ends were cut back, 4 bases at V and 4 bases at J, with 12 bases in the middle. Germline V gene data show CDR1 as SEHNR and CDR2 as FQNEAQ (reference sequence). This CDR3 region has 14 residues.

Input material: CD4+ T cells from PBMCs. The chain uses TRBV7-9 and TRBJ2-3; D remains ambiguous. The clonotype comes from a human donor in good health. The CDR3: CASSYPESPDTQYF. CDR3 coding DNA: TGTGCCAGCAGCTATCCCGAGAGCCCAGATACGCAGTATTTT. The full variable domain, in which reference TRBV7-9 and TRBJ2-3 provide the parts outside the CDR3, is DTGVSQNPRHKITKRGQNVTFRCDPISEHNRLYWYRQTLGQGPEFLTYFQNEAQLEKSRLLSDRFSAERPKGSFSTLEIQRTEQGDSAMYLCASSYPESPDTQYFGPGTRLTVL.